This TCR beta chain was sequenced for a study of regulatory T cells in long-lasting Graves disease. The V gene end was trimmed by 6 bases and the J gene end by 0 bases; junction bases not matched to a gene: 8. This CDR3 is built from 15 residues. Germline V lookup: CDR1 SQVTM, CDR2 ANQGSEA. Sequencing libraries for TCR beta were prepared with iRepertoire HTBI primers and Arm-PCR of CDR3 regions. TCRdb recomputed calls from the multiplex PCR reads with MiXCR, one row per CDR3 protein. The data contain 450,000 to 600,000 distinct CDR3 sequences, roughly 12% of them seen just once; the ten biggest clones take up 10%. Whole-study findings and limits: There were preferences for TRBV28, TRBJ1-2 and TRBJ2-5 in persistent disease.

The time point is: newly diagnosed GD, antithyroid drugs for less than 3 months. RNA isolated from PBMCs was used to make the TCR library. Patients were from an endocrinology department in Xi'an, China. In this sample, this clonotype turned up a few times. Its antigen remains unidentified. Another study also made use of these data, one on T cells in Graves' hyperthyroidism and ophthalmopathy. That work states: On the basis of clinical symptoms, serum thyroxine and TRAb, thyroid ultrasound and orbital computed tomography, diagnoses were made.

This sequence originates from a young man with Graves disease. V and J are TRBV29-1 and TRBJ2-1; 7 bases fit TRBD2. This material consisted of peripheral blood mononuclear cells (PBMCs), taken at new diagnosis, from a patient treated with antithyroid drugs. For the CDR3, the DNA is TGCAGCGTCGGGAGACTAGCTCTCTCCTACAATGAGCAGTTCTTC. It codes for CSVGRLALSYNEQFF.